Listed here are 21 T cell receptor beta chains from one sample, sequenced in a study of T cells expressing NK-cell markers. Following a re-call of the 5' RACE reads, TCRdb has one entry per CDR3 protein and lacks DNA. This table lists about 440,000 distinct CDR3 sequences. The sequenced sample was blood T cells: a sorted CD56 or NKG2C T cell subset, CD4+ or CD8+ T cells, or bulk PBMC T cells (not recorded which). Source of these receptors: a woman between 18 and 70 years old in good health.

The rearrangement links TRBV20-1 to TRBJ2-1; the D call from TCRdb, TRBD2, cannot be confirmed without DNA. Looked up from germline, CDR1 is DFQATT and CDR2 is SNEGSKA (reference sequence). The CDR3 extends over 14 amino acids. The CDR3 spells CSARVRGEYNEQFF.

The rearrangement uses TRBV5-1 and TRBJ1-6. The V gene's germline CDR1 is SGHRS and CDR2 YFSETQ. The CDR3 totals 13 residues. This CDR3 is CASSFGEHSPLHF.

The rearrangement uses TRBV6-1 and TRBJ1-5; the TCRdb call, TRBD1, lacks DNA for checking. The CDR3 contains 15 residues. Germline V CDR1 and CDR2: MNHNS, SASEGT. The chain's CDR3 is CASKRGQYSNQPQHF.

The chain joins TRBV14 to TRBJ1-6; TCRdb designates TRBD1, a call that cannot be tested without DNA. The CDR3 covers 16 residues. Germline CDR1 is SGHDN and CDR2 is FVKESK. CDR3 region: CASSPGQGIYNSPLHF. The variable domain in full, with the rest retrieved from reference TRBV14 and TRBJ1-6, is EAGVTQFPSHSVIEKGQTVTLRCDPISGHDNLYWYRRVMGKEIKFLLHFVKESKQDESGMPNNRFLAERTGGTYSTLKVQPAELEDSGVYFCASSPGQGIYNSPLHFGNGTRLTVT.

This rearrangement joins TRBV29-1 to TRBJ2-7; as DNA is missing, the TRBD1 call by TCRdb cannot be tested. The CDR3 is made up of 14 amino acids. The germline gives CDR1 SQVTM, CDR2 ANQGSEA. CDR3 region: CSVEDPGAGYEQYF.

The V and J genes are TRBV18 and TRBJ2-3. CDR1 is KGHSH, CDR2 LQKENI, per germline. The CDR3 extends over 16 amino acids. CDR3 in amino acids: CASSPRSVRVVDTQYF.

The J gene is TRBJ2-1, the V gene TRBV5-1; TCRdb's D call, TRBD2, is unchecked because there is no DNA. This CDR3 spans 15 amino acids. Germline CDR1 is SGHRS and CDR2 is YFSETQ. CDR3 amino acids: CASSLVLAGVNEQFF.

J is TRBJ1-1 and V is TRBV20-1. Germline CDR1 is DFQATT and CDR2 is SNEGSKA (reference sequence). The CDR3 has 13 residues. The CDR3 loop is CSANPQRNTEAFF.

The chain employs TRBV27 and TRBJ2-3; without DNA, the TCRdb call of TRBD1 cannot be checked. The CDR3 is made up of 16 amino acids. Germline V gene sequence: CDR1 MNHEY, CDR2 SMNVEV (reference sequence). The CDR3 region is CASSLILGGGTDTQYF.

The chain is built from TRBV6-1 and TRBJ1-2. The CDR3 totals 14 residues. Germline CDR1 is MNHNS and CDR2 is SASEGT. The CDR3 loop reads CASSERLRTISYTF.

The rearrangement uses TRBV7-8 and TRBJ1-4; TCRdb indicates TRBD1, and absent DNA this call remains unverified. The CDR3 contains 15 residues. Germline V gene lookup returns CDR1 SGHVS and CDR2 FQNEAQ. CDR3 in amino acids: CASSNRQGLNEKLFF.

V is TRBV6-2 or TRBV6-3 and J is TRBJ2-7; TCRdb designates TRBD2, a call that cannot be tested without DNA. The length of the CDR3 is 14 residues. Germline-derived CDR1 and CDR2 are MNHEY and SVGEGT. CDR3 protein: CASSYGIPRREQYF.

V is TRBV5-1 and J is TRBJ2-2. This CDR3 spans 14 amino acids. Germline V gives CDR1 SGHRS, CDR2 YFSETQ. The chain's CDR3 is CASSFVGNTGELFF. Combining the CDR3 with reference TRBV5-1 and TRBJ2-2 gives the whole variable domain KAGVTQTPRYLIKTRGQQVTLSCSPISGHRSVSWYQQTPGQGLQFLFEYFSETQRNKGNFPGRFSGRQFSNSRSEMNVSTLELGDSALYLCASSFVGNTGELFFGEGSRLTVL.

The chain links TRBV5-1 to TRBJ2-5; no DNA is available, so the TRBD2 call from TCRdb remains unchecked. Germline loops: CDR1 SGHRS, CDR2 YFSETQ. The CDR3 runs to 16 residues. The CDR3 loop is CASSFAGLAGEETQYF.

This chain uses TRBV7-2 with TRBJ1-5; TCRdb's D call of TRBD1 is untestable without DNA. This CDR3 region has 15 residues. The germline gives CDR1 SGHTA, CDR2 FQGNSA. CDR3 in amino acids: CASSLVTGGNQPQHF.

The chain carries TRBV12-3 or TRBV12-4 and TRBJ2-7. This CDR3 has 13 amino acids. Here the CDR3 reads CASSLRDLYEQYF.

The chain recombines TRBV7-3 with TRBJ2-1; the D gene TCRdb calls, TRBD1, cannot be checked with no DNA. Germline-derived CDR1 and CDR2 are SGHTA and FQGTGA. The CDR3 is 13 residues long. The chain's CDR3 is CASSKRGGGEQFF.

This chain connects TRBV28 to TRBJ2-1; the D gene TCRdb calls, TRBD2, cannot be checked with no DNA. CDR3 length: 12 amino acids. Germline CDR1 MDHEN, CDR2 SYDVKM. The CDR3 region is CASGIAGAEQFF.

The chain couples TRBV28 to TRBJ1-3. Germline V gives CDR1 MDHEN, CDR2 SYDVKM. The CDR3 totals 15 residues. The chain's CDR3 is CASSDDIHSGNTIYF.

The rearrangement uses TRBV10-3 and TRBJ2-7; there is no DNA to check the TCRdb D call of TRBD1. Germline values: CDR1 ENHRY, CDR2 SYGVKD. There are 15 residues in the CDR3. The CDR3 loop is CAISESGGMADEQYF.

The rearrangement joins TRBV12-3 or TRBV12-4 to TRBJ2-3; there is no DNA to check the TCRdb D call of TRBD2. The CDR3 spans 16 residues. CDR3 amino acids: CASSPIGRGYTDTQYF.